This T cell receptor (beta chain) was recovered during a study of T-cell reconstitution after alpha-beta-depleted transplantation in children. The CDR3 sequence is 15 residues long. The V end was cut by 5 bases, the J end by 5 bases, with 15 bases between. Germline CDR1 and CDR2: SGHTA and FQGTGA. Library preparation (for TCRbeta) was performed with unique molecular identifiers. MiXCR, run by TCRdb on the PCR reads, gives a single entry per CDR3 protein. The sample holds roughly 500,000 distinct CDR3 sequences, about a sixth seen once. In this sample, this clonotype turned up many times. The V and J genes are TRBV7-3 and TRBJ2-2; D might be TRBD1 (6 bases). The clonotype was recovered from a human donor who donated a stem cell graft to a child with acute lymphoblastic leukemia. This material consisted of PBMCs from the stem cell graft donor, taken from the stem cell graft. The CDR3 nucleotides read TGTGCCAGCAGCCAGTACAGGGACCCAACCGGGGAGCTGTTTTTT. It encodes CASSQYRDPTGELFF.